This is a list of T cell receptor beta chains from one sample in a study of patients and donors after allogeneic stem cell transplantation. TCRdb used MiXCR to reprocess the RT-PCR reads, holding one entry per CDR3 protein. The repertoire holds roughly 190,000 distinct CDR3 sequences, with less than 45% as singletons. Material for sequencing was blood, either unsorted or a sorted T cell fraction (not recorded which). The receptors come from a human donor who was either an allogeneic HSCT recipient or a stem cell or donor lymphocyte infusion donor (not recorded which). It is not recorded whose cells these are; they may come from a transplant donor. Both conserved end residues are part of each CDR3. The D gene is left open where the match is weak. The listing skips clone size in some rows; elsewhere it reads once, few, many or a size class.

-,-,TRBV5-1,TRBJ2-1,CASRRGSREQFF,TGCGCCAGCAGGCGGGGCAGCCGAGAGCAGTTCTTC
-,-,TRBV11-1,TRBJ2-7,CASSPESNYEQYF,TGTGCCAGCAGCCCTGAAAGCAACTACGAGCAGTACTTC
-,-,TRBV5-5,TRBJ2-1,CASSLVSVAYNEQFF,TGTGCCAGCAGCTTGGTCAGTGTAGCCTACAATGAGCAGTTCTTC
-,-,TRBV28,TRBJ2-1,CASSSQEGWPYNEQFF,TGTGCCAGCAGTTCCCAGGAGGGGTGGCCCTACAATGAGCAGTTCTTC
-,-,TRBV5-4,TRBJ1-2,CASSYLSRQNYGYTF,TGTGCCAGCAGTTATCTCTCAAGGCAAAACTATGGCTACACCTTC
TRBD1,-,TRBV20-1,TRBJ1-5,CSVKRTGDQPQHF,TGCAGTGTTAAAAGGACAGGGGATCAGCCCCAGCATTTT
-,few,TRBV12-3/TRBV12-4,TRBJ1-1,CASSRFWNTEAFF,TGTGCCAGCAGCCGATTCTGGAACACTGAAGCTTTCTTT
-,-,TRBV6-2/TRBV6-3,TRBJ1-1,CASSYAPDREVFTEAFF,TGTGCCAGCAGTTACGCCCCGGATAGGGAAGTTTTCACTGAAGCTTTCTTT
-,few,TRBV5-1,TRBJ2-1,CASSSQQYWEQFF,TGCGCCAGCAGCTCCCAACAATACTGGGAGCAGTTCTTC
-,-,TRBV3-1,TRBJ2-7,CASSPTGTGNEQYF,TGTGCCAGCAGCCCTACCGGTACAGGGAACGAGCAGTACTTC